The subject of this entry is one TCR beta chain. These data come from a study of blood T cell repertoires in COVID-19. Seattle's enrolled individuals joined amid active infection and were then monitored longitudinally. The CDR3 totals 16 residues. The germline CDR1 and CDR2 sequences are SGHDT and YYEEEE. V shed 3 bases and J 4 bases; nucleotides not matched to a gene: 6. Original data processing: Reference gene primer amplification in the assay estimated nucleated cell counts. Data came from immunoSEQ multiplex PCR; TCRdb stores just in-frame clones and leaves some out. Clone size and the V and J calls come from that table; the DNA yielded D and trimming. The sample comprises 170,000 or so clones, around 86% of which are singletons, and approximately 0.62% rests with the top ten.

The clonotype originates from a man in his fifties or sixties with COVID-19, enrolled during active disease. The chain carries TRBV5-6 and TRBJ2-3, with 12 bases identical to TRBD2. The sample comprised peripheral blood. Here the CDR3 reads CASSSGTSGPADTQYF. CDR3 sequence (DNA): TGTGCCAGCAGCTCCGGGACTAGCGGGCCGGCAGATACGCAGTATTTT.